The entry below gives a single T cell receptor (beta chain) sequence along with its context. This specimen comes from a study of blood T cells in healthy people across ages. V lost 0 bases, J lost 7 bases, and 17 bases lay in between. This CDR3 spans 15 amino acids. The V gene's germline CDR1 is DFQATT and CDR2 SNEGSKA (reference sequence). The authors ran a second PCR of about 6 to 11 cycles using a sample-barcoded 5' primer and a J-beta primer mix. A single record per CDR3 protein comes from TCRdb applying MiXCR to the 5' RACE reads. The top ten hold roughly 23% of the sample, which has 1.5 million to 2 million distinct CDR3 sequences, around 42% seen once.

The sequencing input was blood. The TCR sequence derives from a human donor in good health. V is TRBV20-1 and J is TRBJ2-3; either TRBD1 or TRBD2 may fit D (6 bases each). The CDR3 protein is CSARDPEGGRHTQYF. The CDR3 DNA follows: TGCAGTGCTAGAGATCCGGAGGGGGGCCGCCATACGCAGTATTTT.